This record concerns one TCR beta chain sequence. This clone's antigen is unknown. Base qualities are missing; no much larger clone stands one base away. This sample was included in a study of CD8+CD57+ T cells in acquired aplastic anemia (dated by TCRdb to 2016 to 2018). Describing the broader study: A mean of about 3.2 ug of DNA, ranging from roughly 0.18 to 30 ug, was extracted from sorted CD4+ and CD8+ cells. An average of roughly 10 million reads for CD4+ cells and 11 million or so reads for CD8+ cells was obtained from healthy donor samples.

CDR1 is given as SGHVS and CDR2 as FQNEAQ, both from the germline V gene. The CDR3 sequence holds 15 residues, the cysteine and phenylalanine included. Only the CDR3 part of the read is kept: 45 bases, read in frame from the first base. The V end gives up 6 bases and the J end 5 bases, leaving 6 bases in the junction not matched to a gene. In this study, sorted CD4+ and CD8+ T cells from the blood of healthy subjects and of severe aplastic anemia patients had their TCR repertoires deep-sequenced. Ficoll-Paque density gradient centrifugation was used to isolate peripheral blood mononuclear cells. Before DNA extraction, CD4+ and CD8+ T cells were sorted by FACS or by magnetic beads. Here is what the overall study found, with its caveats: Although 25 to 30 CD8+ CDR3 sequences were shared by patients and controls, these sequences appeared highly expressed in patients and within the immunodominant clones of patients. Between patients and healthy controls, no significant difference in CD8+ Simpson's diversity was found (P=0.060).

Genomic DNA served as template for TCR beta VDJ combination and CDR3 sequence profiling. An Illumina HiSeq 2000 was used for TCR repertoire sequencing. The original pipeline was this. Repertoires were assessed using TRBV/TRBJ rearrangement plots, CDR3 size and DJ length profiles, and Simpson's diversity index. The immunodominant clone was defined as the most abundant DNA sequence in deep sequencing data. CDR3 amino acid sequences were screened for sharing across subjects and compared with published repertoires and the VDJdb database. TCRdb reprocessing: public reads trimmed at Q25 with fastp, clones called with MiXCR, in-frame beta chains kept. Every CDR3 protein is listed once, alongside the most common genes and DNA of its rows. TCRdb's processing, not the authors' own work, is the source of the V and J calls. The sample table lists around 50,000 distinct CDR3 sequences, around 73% of them with a count of one. Jointly, the top ten make up around 36% of the sample.

The origin of this receptor is a human donor in good health, serving as a control. Sequenced material: sorted CD4+, CD8+, or CD8+CD57+ T cells (not recorded which) from PBMCs. This sequence uses TRBV7-8 and TRBJ2-1; the junction holds 11 bases that match TRBD2. The sequenced DNA is TGTGCCAGCAGTCACATAGCGGGAGGGAACAATGAGCAGTTCTTC. This is translated as CASSHIAGGNNEQFF. With the rest looked up from the reference TRBV7-8 and TRBJ2-1 genes rather than sequenced, the full variable domain is GAGVSQSPRYKVAKRGQDVALRCDPISGHVSLFWYQQALGQGPEFLTYFQNEAQLDKSGLPSDRFFAERPEGSVSTLKIQRTQQEDSAVYLCASSHIAGGNNEQFFGPGTRLTVL.